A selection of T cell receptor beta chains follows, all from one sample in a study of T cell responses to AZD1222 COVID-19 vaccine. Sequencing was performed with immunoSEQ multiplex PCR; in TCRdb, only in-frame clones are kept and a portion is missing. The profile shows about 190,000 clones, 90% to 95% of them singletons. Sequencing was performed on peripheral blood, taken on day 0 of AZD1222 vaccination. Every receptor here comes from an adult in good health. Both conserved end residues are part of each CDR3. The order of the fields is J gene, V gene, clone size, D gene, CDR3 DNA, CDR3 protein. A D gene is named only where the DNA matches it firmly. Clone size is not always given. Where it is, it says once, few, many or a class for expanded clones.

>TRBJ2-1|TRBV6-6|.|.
TGTGCCAGCAGGCACCTGGGACTTCATGAGCAGTTCTTC
CASRHLGLHEQFF
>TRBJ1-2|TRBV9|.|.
TGTGCCAGCAGCGTAGAGGGGGACGCAGGATTCTATGGCTACACCTTC
CASSVEGDAGFYGYTF
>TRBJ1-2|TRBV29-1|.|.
TGCAGCGTGACAGAGAACTATGGCTACACCTTC
CSVTENYGYTF
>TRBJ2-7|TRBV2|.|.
TGTGCCAGCAAACCCAGGGGCCCATACGAGCAGTACTTC
CASKPRGPYEQYF
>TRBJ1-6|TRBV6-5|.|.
TGTGCCAGCAGGGAGACGGGGGAAAATTCACCCCTCCACTTT
CASRETGENSPLHF
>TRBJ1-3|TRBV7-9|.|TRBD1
TGTGCCAGCAGCGACCAGACAGGGGCGGGAAACACCATATATTTT
CASSDQTGAGNTIYF
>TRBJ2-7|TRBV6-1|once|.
TGTGCCAGCAGTGAATATGGATTAGGGCACTCCAGAAGCTACGAGCAGTACTTC
CASSEYGLGHSRSYEQYF
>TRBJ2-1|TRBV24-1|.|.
TGTGCCACCAGTGACACCCTTAACAATGAGCAGTTCTTC
CATSDTLNNEQFF
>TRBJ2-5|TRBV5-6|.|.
TGTGCCAGCAGCTTGGATGGGCCGAGGAAGACCCAGTACTTC
CASSLDGPRKTQYF
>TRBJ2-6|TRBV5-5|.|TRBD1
TGTGCCAGCAGCTTGGAAGGGACAGGGGGGACCAACGTCCTGACTTTC
CASSLEGTGGTNVLTF
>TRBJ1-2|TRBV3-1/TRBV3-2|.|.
TGTGCCAGCAGCCAAGCCCAGGGGTCAGGGGGCTACACCTTC
CASSQAQGSGGYTF
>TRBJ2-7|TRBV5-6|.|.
TGTGCCAGCAGCTTTGAAGTCCAGGAGCAGTACTTC
CASSFEVQEQYF
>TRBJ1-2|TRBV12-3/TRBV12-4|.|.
TGTGCCAGCAGTCCCAGGGAGATCTATGGCTACACCTTC
CASSPREIYGYTF
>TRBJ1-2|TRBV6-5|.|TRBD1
TGTGCCAGCGCCCGGGACAGCATCTATGGCTACACCTTC
CASARDSIYGYTF
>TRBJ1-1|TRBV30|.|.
TGTGCCTGGAAAGGGGGTATCACTGAAGCTTTCTTT
CAWKGGITEAFF
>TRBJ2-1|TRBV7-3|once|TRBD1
TGTGCCAGCAGCTTAAGGGTGGGGACAGGGGGCTTGGATGAGCAGTTCTTC
CASSLRVGTGGLDEQFF
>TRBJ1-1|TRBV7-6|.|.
TGTGCCAGCAGCCCTCGACCCTCGGGCACTGAAGCTTTCTTT
CASSPRPSGTEAFF
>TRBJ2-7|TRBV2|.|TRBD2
TGTGCCAGCAGGAGCGGGAGGGACTACGAGCAGTACTTC
CASRSGRDYEQYF
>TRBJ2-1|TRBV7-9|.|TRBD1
TGTGCCAGCAGCTTGAACAGGGGCTACAATGAGCAGTTCTTC
CASSLNRGYNEQFF